This TCR beta chain came from a study of tumor-infiltrating lymphocytes in oesophageal squamous cell carcinoma. This CDR3 region has 14 residues. Trimming cost V 3 bases and J 2 bases, with 9 bases left between them. TCRdb analysed the PCR reads with MiXCR anew, one entry per CDR3 protein. The table includes roughly 13,000 distinct CDR3 sequences, about 50% detected once. The gene calls are TRBV12-3 or TRBV12-4 and TRBJ2-3; D gene uncertain. Sequenced material: blood. The clonotype originates from a male donor with esophageal squamous cell carcinoma. The CDR3 is CASSLGGYTDTQYF. The CDR3 DNA is TGTGCCAGCAGTTTGGGCGGATACACAGATACGCAGTATTTT.